This T cell receptor (beta chain) was retrieved from a study of OX40 agonist ivuxolimab in advanced cancers. Study overall: With a range of 23 to 79, age averaged approximately 54 years, and nearly 85% were male.

Germline CDR1 is SEHNR and CDR2 is FQNEAQ (reference sequence). CDR3 size: 14 residues. The J segment lost 4 bases and the V segment lost 3 bases, leaving 2 bases of the junction unmatched. This table comes from immunoSEQ multiplex PCR, and its TCRdb copy is limited to in-frame clones, with some not included. The sample contains more than 65,000 clones, 90% of which appear only once. Worth noting for this clone: Antigen: not known.

Study conclusions and caveats: Both CD4+ and CD8+ T cell populations in blood had undergone clonal expansion by week 6 at 0.1 to 3.0 mg/kg. Mean expanded clone counts were higher in CD8+ than CD4+ T cells.

This sequence originates from an adult with an advanced solid tumor such as melanoma, head and neck, liver or kidney cancer. This material consisted of CD4+ or CD8+ T cells sorted from blood, taken in a trial of the OX40 agonist ivuxolimab. The chain joins TRBV7-9 to TRBJ2-5; 10 bases match TRBD2. CDR3 amino acids: CASSLGTSVETQYF. The CDR3, as DNA: TGTGCCAGCAGCTTGGGGACTAGCGTAGAGACCCAGTACTTC.